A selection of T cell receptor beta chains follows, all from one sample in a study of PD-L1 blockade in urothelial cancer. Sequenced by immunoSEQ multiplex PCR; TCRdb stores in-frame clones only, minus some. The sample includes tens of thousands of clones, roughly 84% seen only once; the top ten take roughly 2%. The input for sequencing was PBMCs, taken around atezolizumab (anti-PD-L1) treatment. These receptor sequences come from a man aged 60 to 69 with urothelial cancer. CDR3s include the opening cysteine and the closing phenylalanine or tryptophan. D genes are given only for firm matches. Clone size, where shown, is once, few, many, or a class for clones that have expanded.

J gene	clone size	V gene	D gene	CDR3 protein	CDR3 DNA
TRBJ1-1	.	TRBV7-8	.	CASSLPSGLGAFF	TGTGCCAGCAGCTTGCCCAGCGGCTTAGGAGCTTTCTTT
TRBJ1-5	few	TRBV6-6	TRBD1	CASSYKTGAINQPQHF	TGTGCCAGCAGTTACAAGACAGGGGCCATCAATCAGCCCCAGCATTTT
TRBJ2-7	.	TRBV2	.	CASSEGTYPGAGKSYEQYF	TGTGCCAGCAGTGAAGGTACTTATCCGGGAGCCGGAAAGTCCTACGAGCAGTACTTC
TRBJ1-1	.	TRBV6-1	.	CASRLQGNTEAFF	TGTGCCAGCAGATTACAGGGAAACACTGAAGCTTTCTTT
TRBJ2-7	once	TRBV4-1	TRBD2	CASSHLAASGSQEQYF	TGCGCCAGCAGCCACCTGGCGGCTAGCGGTTCTCAGGAGCAGTACTTC
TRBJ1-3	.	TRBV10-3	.	CAISEYISGNTIYF	TGTGCCATCAGTGAGTACATCTCTGGAAACACCATATATTTT
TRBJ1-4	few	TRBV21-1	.	CASSKNRVGEKLFF	TGTGCCAGCAGCAAAAACCGGGTGGGTGAAAAACTGTTTTTT
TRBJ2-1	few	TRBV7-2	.	CASSLAGRYNEQFF	TGTGCCAGCAGCTTAGCTGGGAGATACAATGAGCAGTTCTTC
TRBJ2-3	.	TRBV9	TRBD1	CASSGARGTDTQYF	TGTGCCAGCAGCGGGGCCAGGGGGACAGATACGCAGTATTTT
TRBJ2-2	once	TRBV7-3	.	CASSLYPGSSGELFF	TGTGCCAGCAGCTTATACCCCGGGTCTTCCGGGGAGCTGTTTTTT
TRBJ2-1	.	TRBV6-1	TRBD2	CASSEIRAGGHEQFF	TGTGCCAGCAGTGAAATCCGAGCGGGGGGCCATGAGCAGTTCTTC
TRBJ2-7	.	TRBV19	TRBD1	CASRGDGTGDYEQYF	TGTGCCAGTCGTGGGGACGGGACAGGGGACTACGAGCAGTACTTC
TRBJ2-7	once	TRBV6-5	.	CASTPGYEQYF	TGTGCCAGCACGCCGGGCTACGAGCAGTACTTC
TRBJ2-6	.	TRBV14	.	CASSQEGRRFSGANVLTF	TGTGCCAGCAGCCAAGAGGGGCGACGGTTCTCTGGGGCCAACGTCCTGACTTTC
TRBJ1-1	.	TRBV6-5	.	CASRQGTEAFF	TGTGCCAGCAGGCAGGGGACTGAAGCTTTCTTT
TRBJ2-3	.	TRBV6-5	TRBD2	CASSSRTSGAATQYF	TGTGCCAGCAGTTCTCGGACTAGCGGGGCGGCTACGCAGTATTTT
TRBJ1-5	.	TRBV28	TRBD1	CASSLGQYQPQHF	TGTGCCAGCAGTTTGGGACAGTATCAGCCCCAGCATTTT
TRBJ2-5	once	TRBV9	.	CASSVGTFQETQYF	TGTGCCAGCAGCGTTGGGACATTTCAAGAGACCCAGTACTTC
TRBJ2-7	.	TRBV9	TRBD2	CASSVGGDSGVYEQYF	TGTGCCAGCAGCGTAGGAGGGGATAGCGGGGTTTACGAGCAGTACTTC
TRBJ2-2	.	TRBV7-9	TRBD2	CASSFTSGRAAGELFF	TGTGCCAGCAGCTTCACTAGCGGGAGGGCCGCCGGGGAGCTGTTTTTT
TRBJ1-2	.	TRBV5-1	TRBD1	CASSPTGDYGYTF	TGCGCCAGCAGCCCAACAGGGGACTATGGCTACACCTTC
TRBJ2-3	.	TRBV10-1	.	CASSDRGEDTQYF	TGCGCCAGCAGTGACAGGGGGGAGGATACGCAGTATTTT
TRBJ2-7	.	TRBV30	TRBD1	CAGRDSSYEQYF	TGTGCCGGCCGGGACAGCTCCTACGAGCAGTACTTC
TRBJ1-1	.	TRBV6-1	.	CASSDGTLNTEAFF	TGTGCCAGCAGTGACGGGACATTGAACACTGAAGCTTTCTTT
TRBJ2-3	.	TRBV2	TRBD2	CASSGRGADTQYF	TGTGCCAGCAGCGGGAGGGGGGCAGATACGCAGTATTTT
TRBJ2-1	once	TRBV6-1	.	CASRGSGDNNEQFF	TGTGCCAGCAGGGGGAGCGGGGACAACAATGAGCAGTTCTTC
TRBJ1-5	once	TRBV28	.	CASRLGGQPQHF	TGTGCCAGCAGACTAGGGGGTCAGCCCCAGCATTTT
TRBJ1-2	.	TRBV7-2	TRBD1	CASSQTGTGRELDF	TGTGCCAGCAGTCAGACCGGGACAGGGAGGGAACTTGACTTC